Below are 28 T cell receptor beta chains sequenced from a single sample in a study of T cells in Graves' hyperthyroidism and ophthalmopathy. RNA transcripts yielded amplified TCR beta CDR3 regions. First-round RT-PCR with HTBI primers amplified the TCR CDR3 region. Each CDR3 protein is one row after TCRdb ran MiXCR on the multiplex PCR reads. The data contain approximately 400,000 distinct CDR3 sequences, 15% to 18% of them seen just once; the ten biggest clones take up 28%. The specimen was blood. The receptors were sampled from a woman aged 18-29 years with Graves' hyperthyroidism that later progressed to Graves' ophthalmopathy.

In this sample, this clonotype turned up many times. The V call is TRBV7-8, the J call TRBJ2-3; TRBD2 matches at 8 bases. The germline V gene has CDR1 SGHVS and CDR2 FQNEAQ. The CDR3 sequence is 15 residues long. The ends lost 1 base at V and 5 bases at J; junction bases unmatched: 5. CDR3 in DNA: TGTGCCAGCAGCTTAGATAGCGGGATTGAAGATACGCAGTATTTT. Translating gives CASSLDSGIEDTQYF.

This clonotype was seen ten or more times. This chain joins TRBV9 and TRBJ2-7; 10 nucleotides match TRBD2. V dropped 3 bases and J dropped 2; count of bases not matched to a gene: 2. CDR1 is SGDLS, CDR2 YYNGEE, per germline. The CDR3 spans 14 residues. CDR3 residues: CASSASGSTYEQYF. CDR3 DNA sequence: TGTGCCAGCAGCGCTAGCGGGAGTACCTACGAGCAGTACTTC.

This clonotype occurred many times. The chain has TRBV5-1 and TRBJ2-7; D is undetermined. The germline V and J ends were trimmed by 3 bases and 0 bases, with 13 bases remaining between them. Germline V gene sequence: CDR1 SGHRS, CDR2 YFSETQ. CDR3 length equals 15 residues. CDR3 in amino acids: CASSYLRHVSYEQYF. CDR3 bases: TGCGCCAGCAGCTACCTAAGACATGTCTCCTACGAGCAGTACTTC.

This clonotype was seen only a few times. The chain is built from TRBV4-3 and TRBJ2-3, with 11 bases matching TRBD2. The CDR3 totals 18 residues. Trimming removed 4 bases from V and 5 bases from J; junction bases left unmatched: 14. CDR1 LGHNA and CDR2 YSLEER come from the germline V gene. DNA of the CDR3: TGCGCCAGCAGCCGCCGGGAGATAGCGGGAGGGCCGGGAGATACGCAGTATTTT. Its translation: CASSRREIAGGPGDTQYF.

In the case of this clonotype: A single base separates this from a much larger clone, so it may be a read error. The chain has TRBV5-1 and TRBJ2-3; D is unresolved. The ends were cut back, 9 bases at V and 2 bases at J, with 10 bases in the middle. Germline V gives CDR1 SGHRS, CDR2 YFSETQ. The CDR3 consists of 12 residues. The CDR3 bases are TGCGCCAACAGTCAAATCACAGATACGCAGTATTTT. It yields the protein CANSQITDTQYF.

This chain joins TRBV6-1 and TRBJ1-4, with a tentative D call TRBD1 (5 bases). CDR1 is MNHNS, CDR2 SASEGT, per germline. The CDR3 is 15 amino acids. The V end lost 6 bases, the J end lost 8 bases, and 19 bases lay between the germline ends. CDR3 residues: CASSPNRGDREKLFF. CDR3 nucleotide sequence: TGTGCCAGCAGCCCAAATCGGGGGGATAGGGAAAAACTGTTTTTT.

The chain couples TRBV25-1 to TRBJ2-7; D call uncertain. V was cut by 3 bases and J by 2 bases, with 11 bases left in between. CDR1 is MGHDK and CDR2 is SYGVNS in the germline V gene. This CDR3 contains 14 residues. The CDR3 bases are TGTGCCAGCAGTGAGTTGGGCAGGACCTACGAGCAGTACTTC. This encodes CASSELGRTYEQYF.

This clonotype has at least ten counts. The CDR3 sequence is CASSLFQQGPYGYTF. The CDR3 bases are TGTGCCAGCAGTTTATTCCAACAGGGACCCTATGGCTACACCTTC. This chain connects TRBV28 to TRBJ1-2; tentative D call: TRBD1 (6 bases). The length of the CDR3 is 15 residues. Germline lookup yields CDR1 MDHEN and CDR2 SYDVKM. The V end was cut by 1 base, the J end by 4 bases, with 13 bases between.

This clonotype was recorded many times. The V and J genes are TRBV18 and TRBJ2-5; D is ambiguous. V lost 3 bases to trimming and J lost 5 bases, with 13 bases between them. Germline-derived CDR1 and CDR2 are KGHSH and LQKENI. The CDR3 totals 14 residues. The CDR3 DNA reads TGTGCCAGCTCACCGGGCCCTCAGGCGGAGACCCAGTACTTC. As protein: CASSPGPQAETQYF. Looking up the rest from reference TRBV18 and TRBJ2-5 gives the full variable domain: NAGVMQNPRHLVRRRGQEARLRCSPMKGHSHVYWYRQLPEEGLKFMVYLQKENIIDESGMPKERFSAEFPKEGPSILRIQQVVRGDSAAYFCASSPGPQAETQYFGPGTRLLVL.

This clonotype was observed at least ten times. V is TRBV7-2 and J is TRBJ1-5, with a possible D match to TRBD1 (5 bases). There are 13 residues in the CDR3. The V and J ends lost 10 bases and 0 bases respectively, with 10 bases between them. CDR1 SGHTA and CDR2 FQGNSA come from the germline V gene. The CDR3 DNA reads as TGTGCCATCGGGGGATATAGCAATCAGCCCCAGCATTTT. Protein: CAIGGYSNQPQHF.

This sequence joins TRBV6-1 and TRBJ2-1, with TRBD2 identical over 14 bases. Germline values: CDR1 MNHNS, CDR2 SASEGT. Losses at the gene ends were 6 bases for V and 6 bases for J; bases not matched to a gene: 7. The CDR3 runs 16 residues. As DNA, the CDR3 is TGTGCCAGCAGCCGACTAGCGGGAGGGAGTTTCAATGAGCAGTTCTTC. As protein: CASSRLAGGSFNEQFF.

V usage is TRBV19 and J usage is TRBJ2-7; D is unresolved. Trimming removed 5 bases from V and 6 bases from J, with 17 bases in between. This CDR3 contains 14 residues. In germline, CDR1 is LNHDA, CDR2 SQIVND (reference sequence). The CDR3 DNA reads TGTGCCAGTAGTTCGACTCTGGACGTGGGCGAGCAGTACTTC. Protein: CASSSTLDVGEQYF.

In the case of this clonotype: At one end the junction does not follow the germline gene, possibly because of a read error. The CDR3 DNA sequence: TGTGCCAGCAGTTTTGCTGGTAGCTCCTACCATGAGCAGTTCTTC. Amino acids: CASSFAGSSYHEQFF. The chain is built from TRBV28 and TRBJ2-1; no clear D gene. Germline V CDR1 and CDR2: MDHEN, SYDVKM. The CDR3 contains 15 residues.

V is TRBV7-9 and J is TRBJ1-6; 9 nucleotides align to TRBD1. This CDR3 region has 16 residues. Germline V gene lookup returns CDR1 SEHNR and CDR2 FQNEAQ (reference sequence). Trimming took 6 bases from V and 5 from J; bases not matched to a gene: 8. The CDR3, as DNA: TGTGCCAGCAGGCCTGACAGGGGGATAAATAATTCACCCCTCCACTTT. Amino acids: CASRPDRGINNSPLHF.

A note on this clonotype: This may be a read error: a much more frequent sequence differs by one nucleotide. V gene TRBV30 combines with J gene TRBJ1-1, with D hard to call. Germline lookup yields CDR1 GTSNPN and CDR2 SVGIG (reference sequence). The ends were cut back, 2 bases at V and 0 bases at J, with 7 bases in the middle. The CDR3 consists of 13 residues. CDR3 loop: CAWSREMNTEAFF. DNA for the CDR3: TGTGCCTGGAGTAGGGAGATGAACACTGAAGCTTTCTTT.

CDR3 nucleotide sequence: TGCAGCGCTTGGCGGACGGACTACAATGAGCAGTTCTTC. Translated, it gives CSAWRTDYNEQFF. The gene calls are TRBV29-1 and TRBJ2-1; D is unclear. V lost 7 bases to trimming and J lost 3 bases, with 13 bases between them. CDR1 is SQVTM, CDR2 ANQGSEA, per germline. The CDR3 sequence is 13 residues long.

The sample holds a few counts of this clonotype. The V call is TRBV20-1, the J call TRBJ2-7, with 12 bases matching TRBD2. From germline, CDR1 is DFQATT and CDR2 SNEGSKA (reference sequence). CDR3 length: 15 amino acids. The CDR3 nucleotides read TGCAGCCCACAGACTAGCGGGAGAAGCACCTACGAGCAGTACTTC. Protein sequence: CSPQTSGRSTYEQYF.

The V and J genes are TRBV5-1 and TRBJ1-4, with TRBD1 identical over 7 bases. CDR1 is SGHRS and CDR2 is YFSETQ in the germline V gene. CDR3 length: 17 amino acids. The V gene end was trimmed by 4 bases and the J gene end by 4 bases; junction bases not matched to a gene: 13. This chain's CDR3 is CASSQGTVLPLNEKLFF. Here the CDR3 DNA reads TGCGCCAGCAGCCAAGGGACAGTCCTCCCCCTTAATGAAAAACTGTTTTTT.

The sample holds one count of this clonotype. The V and J genes are TRBV9 and TRBJ2-7; 14 bases agree with TRBD2. Germline V gives CDR1 SGDLS, CDR2 YYNGEE. The trim removed 3 bases at V and 5 bases at J, leaving 10 bases unmatched. This CDR3 contains 17 residues. For the CDR3, the DNA is TGTGCCAGCAGCGCCCAAGGTTGGACTAGCGGGAGGAACGAGCAGTACTTC. Translated, it gives CASSAQGWTSGRNEQYF.

A word on this clonotype: A much more abundant neighbour one base away suggests this may be a read error. The chain joins TRBV10-3 to TRBJ2-2; TRBD1 matches at 7 bases. CDR1 and CDR2 from the germline V gene are ENHRY and SYGVKD. This CDR3 contains 15 residues. CDR3 amino acids: CAISRDSPNTRELFF. As DNA, the CDR3 is TGTGCCATCAGCCGGGACAGTCCGAACACCCGGGAGCTGTTTTTT.

The chain recombines TRBV12-3 or TRBV12-4 with TRBJ1-2; 7 bases match TRBD1. CDR3 length: 15 residues. V lost 1 base to trimming and J lost 3 bases; unmatched junction nucleotides: 5. CDR3 bases: TGTGCCAGCAGTTTAGGGGGACAGAACCACTATGGCTACACCTTC. Translation: CASSLGGQNHYGYTF.

Of note for this clonotype: This may be a read error: a much more frequent sequence differs by one nucleotide. This chain connects TRBV27 to TRBJ2-1; D not resolved. The J call may not be correct, given that the DNA end is closer to TRBJ2-7. This CDR3 has 14 amino acids. Germline CDR1 MNHEY, CDR2 SMNVEV (reference sequence). The CDR3 is CASSLLERLNEQYF. The CDR3 nucleotides read TGTGCCAGCAGTTTGTTAGAACGTCTCAATGAGCAGTACTTC.

This clonotype showed up many times. The V and J genes are TRBV12-3 or TRBV12-4 and TRBJ1-5, with no clear D. Trimming stripped 6 bases from V and 3 bases from J, with 9 bases between. The CDR3 runs to 13 residues. CDR3 coding DNA: TGTGCCAGCAGCAACGGGAACAATCAGCCCCAGCATTTT. Translating gives CASSNGNNQPQHF.

The sample holds a few counts of this clonotype. The gene calls are TRBV4-1 and TRBJ2-6, with D unresolved. Germline CDR1 reads MGHRA; CDR2 reads YSYEKL. Trimming stripped 0 bases from V and 0 bases from J, with 6 bases between. The CDR3 is 16 amino acids. CDR3 protein: CASSQDTHSGANVLTF. In nucleotides, the CDR3 is TGCGCCAGCAGCCAAGATACACACTCTGGGGCCAACGTCCTGACTTTC.

The rearrangement joins TRBV10-3 to TRBJ2-5; D may be TRBD1 or TRBD2 (6 bases each). V lost 6 bases, J lost 3 bases, and 14 bases lay in between. The CDR3 covers 14 residues. Germline V gives CDR1 ENHRY, CDR2 SYGVKD. CDR3 nucleotides: TGTGCCATCAGGCCCGGGGGCCGTGAAGAGACCCAGTACTTC. This gives the protein CAIRPGGREETQYF.

This clonotype was counted many times. The chain links TRBV13 to TRBJ1-2; D gene ambiguous. Germline V gene data show CDR1 as PRHDT and CDR2 as FYEKMQ (reference sequence). Trimming shortened V by 2 bases and J by 7 bases, and 17 bases separated the two germline ends. CDR3 size: 15 residues. Here the CDR3 DNA reads TGTGCCAGCAGCTTAATATACGGCTCGTCGGGTGGCTACACCTTC. It encodes CASSLIYGSSGGYTF.

The chain combines TRBV5-1 with TRBJ2-7; TRBD1 might be the D (5 bases). Trimming stripped 0 bases from V and 8 bases from J, with 21 bases between. The CDR3 extends over 16 amino acids. Germline loops: CDR1 SGHRS, CDR2 YFSETQ. Written as DNA, the CDR3 is TGCGCCAGCAGCTTGGACCTAAACACAGGACCTTACAAGCAGTACTTC. Translating gives CASSLDLNTGPYKQYF.

This chain links TRBV9 with TRBJ2-1; 8 bases map to TRBD1. V trimming: 0 bases; J trimming: 8 bases; junction bases outside the gene matches: 7. The CDR3 extends over 15 amino acids. The germline V gene has CDR1 SGDLS and CDR2 YYNGEE. CDR3 amino acids: CASSVDGTGGHEQFF. As DNA, the CDR3 is TGTGCCAGCAGCGTAGACGGGACAGGAGGGCATGAGCAGTTCTTC.